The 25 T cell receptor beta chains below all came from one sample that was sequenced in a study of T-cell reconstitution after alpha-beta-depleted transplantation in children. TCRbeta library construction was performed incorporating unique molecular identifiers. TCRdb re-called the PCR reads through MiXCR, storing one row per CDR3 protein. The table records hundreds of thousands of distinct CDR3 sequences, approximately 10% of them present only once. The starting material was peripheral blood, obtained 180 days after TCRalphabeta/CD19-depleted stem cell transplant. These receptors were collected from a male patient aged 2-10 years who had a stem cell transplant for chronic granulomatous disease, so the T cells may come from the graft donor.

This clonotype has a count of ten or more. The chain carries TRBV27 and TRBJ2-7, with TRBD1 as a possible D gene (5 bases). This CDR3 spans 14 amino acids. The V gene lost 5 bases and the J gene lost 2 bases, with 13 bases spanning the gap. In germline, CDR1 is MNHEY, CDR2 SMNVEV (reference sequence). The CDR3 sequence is CASSPRPTAYEQYF. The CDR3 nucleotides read TGTGCCAGCAGTCCCCGTCCGACAGCCTACGAGCAGTACTTC.

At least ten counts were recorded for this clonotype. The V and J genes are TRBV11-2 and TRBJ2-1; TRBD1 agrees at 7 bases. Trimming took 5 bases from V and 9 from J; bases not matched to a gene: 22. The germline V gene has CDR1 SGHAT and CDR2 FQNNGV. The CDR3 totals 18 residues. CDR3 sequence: CASSPYSGTVEGEVEQFF. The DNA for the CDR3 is TGTGCCAGCAGCCCATACTCCGGGACAGTCGAAGGTGAGGTTGAGCAGTTCTTC. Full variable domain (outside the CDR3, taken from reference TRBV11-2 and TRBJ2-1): EAGVAQSPRYKIIEKRQSVAFWCNPISGHATLYWYQQILGQGPKLLIQFQNNGVVDDSQLPKDRFSAERLKGVDSTLKIQPAKLEDSAVYLCASSPYSGTVEGEVEQFFGPGTRLTVL.

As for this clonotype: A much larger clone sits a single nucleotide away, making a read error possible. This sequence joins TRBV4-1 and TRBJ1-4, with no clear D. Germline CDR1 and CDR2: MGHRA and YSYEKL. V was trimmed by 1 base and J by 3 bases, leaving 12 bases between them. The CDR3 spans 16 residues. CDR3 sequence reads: CASSQVGAAPNEKLFF. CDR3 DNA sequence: TGCGCCAGCAGCCAAGTAGGAGCAGCACCTAATGAAAAACTGTTTTTT.

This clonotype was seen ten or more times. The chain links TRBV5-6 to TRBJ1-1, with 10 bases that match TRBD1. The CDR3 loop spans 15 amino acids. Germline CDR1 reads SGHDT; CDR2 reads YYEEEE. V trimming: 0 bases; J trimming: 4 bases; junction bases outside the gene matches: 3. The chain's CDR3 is CASSLAWTGGTEAFF. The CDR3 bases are TGTGCCAGCAGCTTGGCGTGGACAGGGGGCACTGAAGCTTTCTTT.

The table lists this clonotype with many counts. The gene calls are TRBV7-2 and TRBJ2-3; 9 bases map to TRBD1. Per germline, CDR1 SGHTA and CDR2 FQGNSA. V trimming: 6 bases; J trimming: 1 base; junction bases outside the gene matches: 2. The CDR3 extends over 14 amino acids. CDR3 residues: CASRRTGGTDTQYF. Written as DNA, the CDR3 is TGTGCCAGCAGACGGACAGGGGGCACAGATACGCAGTATTTT. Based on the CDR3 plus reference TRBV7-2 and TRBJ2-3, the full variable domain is GAGVSQSPSNKVTEKGKDVELRCDPISGHTALYWYRQSLGQGLEFLIYFQGNSAPDKSGLPSDRFSAERTGGSVSTLTIQRTQQEDSAVYLCASRRTGGTDTQYFGPGTRLTVL.

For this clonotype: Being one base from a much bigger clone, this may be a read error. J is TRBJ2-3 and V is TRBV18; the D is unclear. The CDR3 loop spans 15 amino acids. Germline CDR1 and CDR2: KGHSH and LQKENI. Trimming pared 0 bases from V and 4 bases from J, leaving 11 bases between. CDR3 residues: CASSPPHACPDTQYF. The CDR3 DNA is TGTGCCAGCTCACCACCGCACGCTTGTCCAGATACGCAGTATTTT.

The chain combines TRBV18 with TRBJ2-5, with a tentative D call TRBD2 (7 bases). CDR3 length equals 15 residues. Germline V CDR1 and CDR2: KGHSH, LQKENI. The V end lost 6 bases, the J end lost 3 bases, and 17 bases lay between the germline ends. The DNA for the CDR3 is TGTGCCAGCTCCCTTTACGGGGGGCCAGAAGAGACCCAGTACTTC. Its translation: CASSLYGGPEETQYF.

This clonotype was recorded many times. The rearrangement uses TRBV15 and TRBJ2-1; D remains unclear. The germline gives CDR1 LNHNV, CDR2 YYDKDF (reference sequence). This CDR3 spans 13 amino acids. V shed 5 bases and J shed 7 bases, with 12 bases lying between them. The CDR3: CATSPPHLNEQFF. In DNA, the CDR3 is TGTGCCACCAGCCCACCCCATCTGAATGAGCAGTTCTTC.

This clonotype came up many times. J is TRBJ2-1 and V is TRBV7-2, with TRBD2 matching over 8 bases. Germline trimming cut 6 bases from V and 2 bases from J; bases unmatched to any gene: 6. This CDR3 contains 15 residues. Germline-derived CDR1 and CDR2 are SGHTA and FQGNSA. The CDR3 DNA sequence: TGTGCCAGCAGGCTCCCCGGGGGGGCCTACAATGAGCAGTTCTTC. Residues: CASRLPGGAYNEQFF.

The CDR3 sequence: CAWSSYSSSYNEQFF. For the CDR3, the DNA is TGTGCCTGGAGTTCCTACTCAAGCTCCTACAATGAGCAGTTCTTC. The chain combines TRBV30 with TRBJ2-1; no firm D call. In germline, CDR1 is GTSNPN, CDR2 SVGIG (reference sequence). V was pared by 2 bases and J by 0 bases, with 11 bases between. This CDR3 has 15 residues.

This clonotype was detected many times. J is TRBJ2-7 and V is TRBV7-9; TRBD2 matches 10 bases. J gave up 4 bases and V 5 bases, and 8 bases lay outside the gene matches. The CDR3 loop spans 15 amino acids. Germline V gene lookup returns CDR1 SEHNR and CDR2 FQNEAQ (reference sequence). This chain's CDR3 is CASSPLAGARYEQYF. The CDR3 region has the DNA TGTGCCAGCAGCCCTCTAGCGGGAGCAAGATACGAGCAGTACTTC.

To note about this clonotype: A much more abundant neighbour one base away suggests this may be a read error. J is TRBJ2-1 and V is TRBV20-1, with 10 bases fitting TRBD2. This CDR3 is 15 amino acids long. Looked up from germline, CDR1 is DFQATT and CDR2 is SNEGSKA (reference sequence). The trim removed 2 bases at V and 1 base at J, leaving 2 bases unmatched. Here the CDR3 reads CSARKLAGSYNEQFF. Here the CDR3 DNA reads TGCAGTGCTAGAAAACTAGCGGGATCCTACAATGAGCAGTTCTTC.

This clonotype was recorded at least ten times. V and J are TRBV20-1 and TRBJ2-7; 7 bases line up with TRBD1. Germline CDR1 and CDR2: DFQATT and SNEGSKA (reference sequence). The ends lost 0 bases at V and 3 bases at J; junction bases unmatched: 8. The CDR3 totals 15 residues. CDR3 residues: CSARDGRDRDYEQYF. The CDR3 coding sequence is TGCAGTGCTAGAGATGGAAGAGACAGGGACTACGAGCAGTACTTC.

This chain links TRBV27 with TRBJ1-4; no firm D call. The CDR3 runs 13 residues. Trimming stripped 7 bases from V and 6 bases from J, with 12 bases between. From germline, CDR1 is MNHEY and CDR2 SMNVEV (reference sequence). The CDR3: CASMGNGDEKLFF. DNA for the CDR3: TGTGCCAGCATGGGTAACGGGGATGAAAAACTGTTTTTT.

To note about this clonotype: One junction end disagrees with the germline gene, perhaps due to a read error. In DNA, the CDR3 is TGCAGTGCTAGGTCAGAAGGGTTTGGTGAACAGTCCTTC. Amino acid sequence: CSARSEGFGEQSF. The chain uses TRBV20-1 and TRBJ2-1; D gene uncertain. This CDR3 is 13 amino acids long. CDR1 and CDR2 from the germline V gene are DFQATT and SNEGSKA (reference sequence).

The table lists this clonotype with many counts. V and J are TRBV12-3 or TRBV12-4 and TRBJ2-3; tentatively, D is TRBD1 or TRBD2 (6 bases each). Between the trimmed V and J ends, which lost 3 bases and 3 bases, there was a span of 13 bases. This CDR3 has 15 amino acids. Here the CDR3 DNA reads TGTGCCAGCAGTTTGAGGGGGGACGTTACAGATACGCAGTATTTT. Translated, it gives CASSLRGDVTDTQYF.

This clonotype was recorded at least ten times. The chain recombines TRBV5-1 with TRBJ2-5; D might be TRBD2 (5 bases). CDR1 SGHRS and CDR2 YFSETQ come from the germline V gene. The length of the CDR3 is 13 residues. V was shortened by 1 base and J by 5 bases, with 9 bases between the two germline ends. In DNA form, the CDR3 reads TGCGCCAGCAGCTTGCGGGGTGAGGAGACCCAGTACTTC. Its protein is CASSLRGEETQYF. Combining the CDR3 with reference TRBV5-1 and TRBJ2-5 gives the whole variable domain KAGVTQTPRYLIKTRGQQVTLSCSPISGHRSVSWYQQTPGQGLQFLFEYFSETQRNKGNFPGRFSGRQFSNSRSEMNVSTLELGDSALYLCASSLRGEETQYFGPGTRLLVL.

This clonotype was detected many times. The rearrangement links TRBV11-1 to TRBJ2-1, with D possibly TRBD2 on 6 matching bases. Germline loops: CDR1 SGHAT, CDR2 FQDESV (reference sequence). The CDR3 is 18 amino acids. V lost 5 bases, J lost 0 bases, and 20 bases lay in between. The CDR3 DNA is TGTGCCAGCAGCGGAGGGCCAGTCACAGAGAGCTCCTACAATGAGCAGTTCTTC. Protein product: CASSGGPVTESSYNEQFF.

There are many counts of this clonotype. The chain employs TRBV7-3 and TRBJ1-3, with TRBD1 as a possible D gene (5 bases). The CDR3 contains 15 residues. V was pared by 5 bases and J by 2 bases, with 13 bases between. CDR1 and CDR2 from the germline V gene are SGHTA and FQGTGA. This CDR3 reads CASSITGTAGNTIYF. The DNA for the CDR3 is TGTGCCAGCAGCATCACCGGGACGGCTGGAAACACCATATATTTT.

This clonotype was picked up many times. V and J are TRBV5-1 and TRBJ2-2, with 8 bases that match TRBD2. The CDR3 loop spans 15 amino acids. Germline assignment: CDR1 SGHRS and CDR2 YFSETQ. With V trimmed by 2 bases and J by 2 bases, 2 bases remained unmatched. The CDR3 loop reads CASSFSGSNTGELFF. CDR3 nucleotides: TGCGCCAGCAGCTTCAGCGGGAGTAACACCGGGGAGCTGTTTTTT.

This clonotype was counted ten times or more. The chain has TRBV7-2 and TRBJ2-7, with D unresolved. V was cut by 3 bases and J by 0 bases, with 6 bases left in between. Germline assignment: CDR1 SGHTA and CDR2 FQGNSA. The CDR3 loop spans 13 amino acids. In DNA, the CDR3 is TGTGCCAGCAGCTTCCAGAGCTCCTACGAGCAGTACTTC. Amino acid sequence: CASSFQSSYEQYF.

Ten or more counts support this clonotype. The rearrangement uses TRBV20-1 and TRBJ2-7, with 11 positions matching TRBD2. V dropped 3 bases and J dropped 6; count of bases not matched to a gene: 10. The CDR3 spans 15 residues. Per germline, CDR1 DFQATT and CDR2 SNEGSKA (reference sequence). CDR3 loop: CSASSSGREIGEQYF. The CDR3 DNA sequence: TGCAGTGCTAGTAGTAGCGGGAGGGAGATCGGCGAGCAGTACTTC.

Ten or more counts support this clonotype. The CDR3 DNA is TGCGCCAGCAGCCAAGATTGGGCTAGCGGGAGTCTCTCCTACGAGCAGTACTTC. Protein product: CASSQDWASGSLSYEQYF. The chain couples TRBV4-3 to TRBJ2-7, with 10 bases aligning to TRBD2. V lost 0 bases to trimming and J lost 0 bases; unmatched junction nucleotides: 8. Germline V gene sequence: CDR1 LGHNA, CDR2 YSLEER. The CDR3 contains 18 residues.

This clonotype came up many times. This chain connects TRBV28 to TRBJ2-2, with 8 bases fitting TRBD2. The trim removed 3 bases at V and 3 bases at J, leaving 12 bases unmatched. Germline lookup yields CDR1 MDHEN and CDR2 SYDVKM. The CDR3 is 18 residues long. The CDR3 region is CASSFLARREVDTGELFF. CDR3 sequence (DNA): TGTGCCAGCAGTTTTCTGGCTCGGCGGGAGGTAGACACCGGGGAGCTGTTTTTT.

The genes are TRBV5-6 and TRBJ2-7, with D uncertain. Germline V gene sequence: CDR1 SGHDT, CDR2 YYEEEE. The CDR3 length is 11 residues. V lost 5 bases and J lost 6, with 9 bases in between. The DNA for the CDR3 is TGTGCCAGCAGTCGACTTCTCGAGCAGTACTTC. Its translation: CASSRLLEQYF.